The sequence of this T cell receptor (beta chain) was determined in a study of PD-L1 blockade in urothelial cancer. Study in general: Twenty-five of the 29 patients were men with bladder-origin urothelial cancer. Analysis of blood occurred 3 weeks (second dose) and 6 weeks after treatment start. When blood samples were assessed, the median T cell count was 141,255.

Data came from immunoSEQ multiplex PCR; TCRdb stores just in-frame clones and leaves some out. The table has approximately 71,000 clones, roughly 89% seen once. This clone appeared once. Germline assignment: CDR1 LNHNV and CDR2 YYDKDF (reference sequence). Between the trimmed V and J ends, which lost 0 bases and 8 bases, there was a span of 14 bases. The CDR3 sequence is 16 residues long. The specimen comprised PBMCs, sampled around atezolizumab (anti-PD-L1) treatment. This chain links TRBV15 with TRBJ1-6; a weak D match, TRBD1 (5 bases). This sequence was found in a man between 60 and 75 years old with urothelial cancer. CDR3 amino acids: CATSRDLARVDSPLHF. The CDR3 nucleotides read TGTGCCACCAGCAGAGATCTGGCCAGGGTTGATTCACCCCTCCACTTT.